Listed below are T cell receptor beta chains from one sample, sequenced in a study of high-grade serous ovarian cancer treatment subgroups. Produced via immunoSEQ multiplex PCR; TCRdb's table is partial and in-frame only. The sample records about 6,800 clones, 75% to 80% being singletons. Sequenced input: tumor tissue. All receptors derive from a human donor with high-grade serous ovarian cancer. The CDR3 runs from the conserved cysteine through the conserved F or W. The D gene is left open where the match is weak. Where a row states a size, it is once, few, many or the class of an expanded clone; other rows omit it.

d_gene: -
abundance: -
v_gene: TRBV10-3
j_gene: TRBJ1-2
CDR3aa: CAISESRAGINYGYTF
CDR3nt: TGTGCCATCAGTGAGTCGAGGGCAGGGATTAACTATGGCTACACCTTC

d_gene: -
abundance: -
v_gene: TRBV13
j_gene: TRBJ2-7
CDR3aa: CASSLGPPAYEQYF
CDR3nt: TGTGCCAGCAGCTTAGGCCCACCTGCCTACGAGCAGTACTTC

d_gene: TRBD2
abundance: -
v_gene: TRBV9
j_gene: TRBJ2-7
CDR3aa: CASSAGGGGAYEQYF
CDR3nt: TGTGCCAGCAGCGCAGGAGGCGGGGGGGCCTACGAGCAGTACTTC

d_gene: TRBD2
abundance: -
v_gene: TRBV5-1
j_gene: TRBJ2-3
CDR3aa: CASSSPMYYSGGGDTQYF
CDR3nt: TGCGCCAGCAGCTCTCCGATGTATTATAGCGGGGGAGGGGATACGCAGTATTTT

d_gene: TRBD1
abundance: -
v_gene: TRBV5-4
j_gene: TRBJ2-1
CDR3aa: CASSFLQGPSSYNEQFF
CDR3nt: TGTGCCAGCAGCTTTTTACAGGGGCCGAGCTCCTACAATGAGCAGTTCTTC

d_gene: TRBD1
abundance: -
v_gene: TRBV12-5
j_gene: TRBJ2-2
CDR3aa: CASGLQGLGTGELFF
CDR3nt: TGTGCTAGTGGTTTACAGGGGCTCGGCACCGGGGAGCTGTTTTTT

d_gene: TRBD1
abundance: -
v_gene: TRBV4-3
j_gene: TRBJ1-1
CDR3aa: CASSQVLGRGRTEAFF
CDR3nt: TGCGCCAGCAGCCAAGTCCTGGGCAGGGGGCGAACTGAAGCTTTCTTT

d_gene: -
abundance: -
v_gene: TRBV5-6
j_gene: TRBJ2-4
CDR3aa: CASSPLGLDKNIQYF
CDR3nt: TGTGCCAGCAGCCCTCTAGGTTTGGACAAAAACATTCAGTACTTC

d_gene: TRBD1
abundance: -
v_gene: TRBV5-1
j_gene: TRBJ2-1
CDR3aa: CASSWDPGTAYNEQFF
CDR3nt: TGCGCCAGCAGCTGGGACCCCGGGACAGCTTACAATGAGCAGTTCTTC

d_gene: -
abundance: -
v_gene: TRBV6-5
j_gene: TRBJ2-7
CDR3aa: CASSNSYEQYF
CDR3nt: TGTGCCAGCAGTAATAGCTACGAGCAGTACTTC

d_gene: -
abundance: -
v_gene: TRBV12-5
j_gene: TRBJ1-1
CDR3aa: CASGYEAFF
CDR3nt: TGTGCTAGTGGTTATGAAGCTTTCTTT

d_gene: -
abundance: -
v_gene: TRBV5-6
j_gene: TRBJ2-2
CDR3aa: CASSLVGQTNTGELFF
CDR3nt: TGTGCCAGCAGCTTGGTAGGACAGACGAACACCGGGGAGCTGTTTTTT

d_gene: TRBD1
abundance: -
v_gene: TRBV6-1
j_gene: TRBJ1-2
CDR3aa: CAIYRGIYGYTF
CDR3nt: TGTGCCATATACAGGGGGATCTATGGCTACACCTTC

d_gene: -
abundance: few
v_gene: TRBV6-5
j_gene: TRBJ1-1
CDR3aa: CASSSALTEAFF
CDR3nt: TGTGCCAGCAGTTCTGCTCTCACTGAAGCTTTCTTT

d_gene: -
abundance: -
v_gene: TRBV4-2
j_gene: TRBJ1-4
CDR3aa: CASSQSGTDNEKLFF
CDR3nt: TGTGCCAGCAGCCAAAGCGGGACCGATAATGAAAAACTGTTTTTT

d_gene: -
abundance: -
v_gene: TRBV25-1
j_gene: TRBJ1-2
CDR3aa: CAAFWQGHGYTF
CDR3nt: TGTGCAGCCTTTTGGCAGGGTCATGGCTACACCTTC

d_gene: -
abundance: -
v_gene: TRBV2
j_gene: TRBJ1-4
CDR3aa: CASSALRGDNEKLFF
CDR3nt: TGTGCCAGCAGTGCGCTCAGGGGCGATAATGAAAAACTGTTTTTT

d_gene: -
abundance: -
v_gene: TRBV5-1
j_gene: TRBJ1-3
CDR3aa: CASRAPDSEYSGNTIYF
CDR3nt: TGCGCCAGCAGAGCCCCAGACAGTGAATACTCTGGAAACACCATATATTTT

d_gene: -
abundance: -
v_gene: TRBV7-9
j_gene: TRBJ1-2
CDR3aa: CASSSQGSTGYTF
CDR3nt: TGTGCCAGCAGCTCTCAGGGATCAACTGGCTACACCTTC

d_gene: -
abundance: -
v_gene: TRBV6-1
j_gene: TRBJ1-1
CDR3aa: CASSEDGRNTEAFF
CDR3nt: TGTGCCAGCAGTGAAGATGGCAGGAACACTGAAGCTTTCTTT

d_gene: TRBD2
abundance: -
v_gene: TRBV29-1
j_gene: TRBJ2-5
CDR3aa: CSVVGSGNQETQYF
CDR3nt: TGCAGCGTTGTCGGGAGCGGGAATCAAGAGACCCAGTACTTC

d_gene: -
abundance: -
v_gene: TRBV13
j_gene: TRBJ2-7
CDR3aa: CASSSSYYEQYF
CDR3nt: TGTGCCAGCAGCTCGAGCTACTACGAGCAGTACTTC

d_gene: -
abundance: -
v_gene: TRBV10-3
j_gene: TRBJ2-2
CDR3aa: CAISLRSDFGELFF
CDR3nt: TGTGCCATCAGTCTCCGATCCGATTTCGGGGAGCTGTTTTTT

d_gene: -
abundance: once
v_gene: TRBV5-1
j_gene: TRBJ2-5
CDR3aa: CASSFRGPQTETQYF
CDR3nt: TGCGCCAGCAGCTTCAGGGGCCCCCAAACGGAGACCCAGTACTTC

d_gene: TRBD1
abundance: -
v_gene: TRBV7-6
j_gene: TRBJ2-7
CDR3aa: CASSLGQGSSYEQYF
CDR3nt: TGTGCCAGCAGCTTAGGACAGGGGAGCTCCTACGAGCAGTACTTC

d_gene: -
abundance: -
v_gene: TRBV6-6
j_gene: TRBJ2-3
CDR3aa: CASSIVTDTQYF
CDR3nt: TGTGCCAGCAGCATAGTCACAGATACGCAGTATTTT

d_gene: -
abundance: -
v_gene: TRBV11-3
j_gene: TRBJ2-1
CDR3aa: CASSLETTNAGYNEQFF
CDR3nt: TGTGCCAGCAGCTTAGAGACGACTAACGCAGGCTACAATGAGCAGTTCTTC

d_gene: -
abundance: -
v_gene: TRBV20-1
j_gene: TRBJ2-1
CDR3aa: CSARGAREQFF
CDR3nt: TGCAGTGCTAGGGGGGCCCGCGAGCAGTTCTTC

d_gene: -
abundance: -
v_gene: TRBV11-3
j_gene: TRBJ1-1
CDR3aa: CASSYSPGGRETEAFF
CDR3nt: TGTGCCAGCAGCTACTCCCCTGGGGGCAGGGAGACTGAAGCTTTCTTT

d_gene: TRBD1
abundance: -
v_gene: TRBV6-1
j_gene: TRBJ1-2
CDR3aa: CASRDRQGRGYGYTF
CDR3nt: TGTGCCAGCAGGGACAGACAGGGTCGGGGCTATGGCTACACCTTC

d_gene: -
abundance: -
v_gene: TRBV27
j_gene: TRBJ1-4
CDR3aa: CASSWGGRPNEKLFF
CDR3nt: TGTGCCAGCAGTTGGGGGGGACGGCCTAATGAAAAACTGTTTTTT

d_gene: -
abundance: -
v_gene: TRBV18
j_gene: TRBJ2-4
CDR3aa: CASSPPGGLAKNIQYF
CDR3nt: TGTGCCAGCTCCCCACCGGGGGGCCTAGCCAAAAACATTCAGTACTTC

d_gene: TRBD1
abundance: -
v_gene: TRBV4-1
j_gene: TRBJ2-1
CDR3aa: CASSRGQGAWDEQFF
CDR3nt: TGCGCCAGCAGCCGCGGACAGGGGGCCTGGGATGAGCAGTTCTTC

d_gene: -
abundance: -
v_gene: TRBV19
j_gene: TRBJ1-2
CDR3aa: CASSDGSVSYGYTF
CDR3nt: TGTGCCAGTAGTGACGGTTCAGTGAGCTATGGCTACACCTTC

d_gene: TRBD2
abundance: -
v_gene: TRBV14
j_gene: TRBJ2-7
CDR3aa: CASSQGRGAYEQYF
CDR3nt: TGTGCCAGCAGCCAAGGACGGGGGGCCTACGAGCAGTACTTC

d_gene: -
abundance: few
v_gene: TRBV10-1
j_gene: TRBJ1-1
CDR3aa: CASSGGVGAREAFF
CDR3nt: TGCGCCAGCAGTGGGGGAGTTGGGGCGCGTGAAGCTTTCTTT

d_gene: -
abundance: -
v_gene: TRBV4-3
j_gene: TRBJ1-5
CDR3aa: CASSQDARGLQPQHF
CDR3nt: TGCGCCAGCAGCCAAGATGCAAGGGGATTGCAGCCCCAGCATTTT

d_gene: TRBD2
abundance: -
v_gene: TRBV27
j_gene: TRBJ2-2
CDR3aa: CASSSWGGVPNTGELFF
CDR3nt: TGTGCCAGCAGTTCCTGGGGGGGGGTTCCGAACACCGGGGAGCTGTTTTTT

d_gene: -
abundance: -
v_gene: TRBV5-4
j_gene: TRBJ2-1
CDR3aa: CASSSGRNEQFF
CDR3nt: TGTGCCAGCAGCTCTGGACGGAATGAGCAGTTCTTC

d_gene: TRBD2
abundance: -
v_gene: TRBV11-2
j_gene: TRBJ2-7
CDR3aa: CASSLVASGGNSYEQYF
CDR3nt: TGTGCCAGCAGCTTAGTAGCTAGCGGGGGGAACTCCTACGAGCAGTACTTC

d_gene: -
abundance: -
v_gene: TRBV5-1
j_gene: TRBJ1-1
CDR3aa: CASSLWGVQTEAFF
CDR3nt: TGCGCCAGCAGCTTGTGGGGGGTACAGACTGAAGCTTTCTTT

d_gene: TRBD2
abundance: -
v_gene: TRBV7-9
j_gene: TRBJ2-3
CDR3aa: CASRLSGGVDTQYF
CDR3nt: TGTGCCAGCAGATTGAGCGGGGGGGTAGATACGCAGTATTTT

d_gene: -
abundance: -
v_gene: TRBV2
j_gene: TRBJ2-3
CDR3aa: CASSVARDTQYF
CDR3nt: TGTGCCAGCAGTGTTGCGAGAGATACGCAGTATTTT

d_gene: TRBD1
abundance: -
v_gene: TRBV7-2
j_gene: TRBJ1-2
CDR3aa: CASTPYRGPNYGYTF
CDR3nt: TGTGCCAGCACTCCGTACAGGGGACCTAACTATGGCTACACCTTC

d_gene: TRBD2
abundance: -
v_gene: TRBV7-2
j_gene: TRBJ2-7
CDR3aa: CASSPRGGGYEQYF
CDR3nt: TGTGCCAGCAGCCCCCGGGGGGGCGGGTACGAGCAGTACTTC

d_gene: -
abundance: few
v_gene: TRBV9
j_gene: TRBJ2-7
CDR3aa: CASSGGAVSYEQYF
CDR3nt: TGTGCCAGCAGCGGCGGGGCTGTCTCCTACGAGCAGTACTTC

d_gene: TRBD1
abundance: -
v_gene: TRBV7-2
j_gene: TRBJ1-5
CDR3aa: CASSARQGGMDNQPQHF
CDR3nt: TGTGCCAGCAGCGCCAGACAGGGAGGGATGGACAATCAGCCCCAGCATTTT

d_gene: -
abundance: -
v_gene: TRBV30
j_gene: TRBJ2-7
CDR3aa: CAWSVGSAKNEQYF
CDR3nt: TGTGCCTGGAGTGTAGGCAGCGCCAAAAACGAGCAGTACTTC

d_gene: TRBD2
abundance: -
v_gene: TRBV4-1
j_gene: TRBJ2-3
CDR3aa: CASSQDLGEGLRRTDTQYF
CDR3nt: TGCGCCAGCAGCCAAGATCTTGGGGAGGGACTCCGGCGCACAGATACGCAGTATTTT

d_gene: -
abundance: -
v_gene: TRBV5-4
j_gene: TRBJ2-7
CDR3aa: CASSPDSRSYEQYF
CDR3nt: TGTGCCAGCAGCCCGGACAGTAGGTCCTACGAGCAGTACTTC

d_gene: -
abundance: few
v_gene: TRBV11-3
j_gene: TRBJ2-1
CDR3aa: CASSLNRGGTYNEQFF
CDR3nt: TGTGCCAGCAGCTTAAACAGGGGAGGAACCTACAATGAGCAGTTCTTC

d_gene: -
abundance: -
v_gene: TRBV18
j_gene: TRBJ2-5
CDR3aa: CASSPTEETQYF
CDR3nt: TGTGCCAGCTCACCGACGGAAGAGACCCAGTACTTC

d_gene: -
abundance: -
v_gene: TRBV7-8
j_gene: TRBJ1-2
CDR3aa: CASSATHSAYGYTF
CDR3nt: TGTGCCAGCAGCGCGACACACAGCGCTTATGGCTACACCTTC

d_gene: -
abundance: -
v_gene: TRBV27
j_gene: TRBJ1-1
CDR3aa: CASSLEGGAEAFF
CDR3nt: TGTGCCAGCAGTTTAGAGGGCGGCGCTGAAGCTTTCTTT

d_gene: TRBD1
abundance: once
v_gene: TRBV4-1
j_gene: TRBJ1-6
CDR3aa: CASSQDLRQGVAYNSPLHF
CDR3nt: TGCGCCAGCAGCCAAGATCTTCGACAGGGTGTCGCCTATAATTCACCCCTCCACTTT

d_gene: -
abundance: once
v_gene: TRBV5-1
j_gene: TRBJ1-4
CDR3aa: CASSDITPTNEKLFF
CDR3nt: TGCGCCAGCAGCGACATAACTCCAACTAATGAAAAACTGTTTTTT

d_gene: -
abundance: -
v_gene: TRBV29-1
j_gene: TRBJ2-5
CDR3aa: CSVTVVGSKTQYF
CDR3nt: TGCAGCGTTACGGTCGTCGGGTCGAAGACCCAGTACTTC

d_gene: -
abundance: -
v_gene: TRBV5-1
j_gene: TRBJ2-7
CDR3aa: CASTALGGDSSYEQYF
CDR3nt: TGCGCCAGCACCGCCCTGGGGGGGGACAGCTCCTACGAGCAGTACTTC

d_gene: -
abundance: -
v_gene: TRBV6-1
j_gene: TRBJ2-2
CDR3aa: CASRAGKSGELFF
CDR3nt: TGTGCCAGCAGGGCTGGGAAGTCCGGGGAGCTGTTTTTT